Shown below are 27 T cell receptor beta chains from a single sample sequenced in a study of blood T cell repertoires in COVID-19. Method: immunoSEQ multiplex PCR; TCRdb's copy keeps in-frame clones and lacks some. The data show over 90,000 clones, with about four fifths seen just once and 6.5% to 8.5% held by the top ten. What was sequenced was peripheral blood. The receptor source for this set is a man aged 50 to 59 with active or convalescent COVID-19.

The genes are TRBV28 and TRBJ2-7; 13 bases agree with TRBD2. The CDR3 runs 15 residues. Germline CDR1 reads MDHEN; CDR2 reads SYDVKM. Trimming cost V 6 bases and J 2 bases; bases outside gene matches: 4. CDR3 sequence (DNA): TGTGCCAGCAGCCGGACTAGCGGGGGCACCTACGAGCAGTACTTC. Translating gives CASSRTSGGTYEQYF. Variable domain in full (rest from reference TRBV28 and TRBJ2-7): DVKVTQSSRYLVKRTGEKVFLECVQDMDHENMFWYRQDPGLGLRLIYFSYDVKMKEKGDIPEGYSVSREKKERFSLILESASTNQTSMYLCASSRTSGGTYEQYFGPGTRLTVT.

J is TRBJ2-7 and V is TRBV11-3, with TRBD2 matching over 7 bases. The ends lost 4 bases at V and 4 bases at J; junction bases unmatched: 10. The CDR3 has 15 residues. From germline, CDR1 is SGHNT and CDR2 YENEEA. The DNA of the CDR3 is TGTGCCAGCAGCTCCGTAGCGGGTAAATTTTACGAGCAGTACGTC. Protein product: CASSSVAGKFYEQYV.

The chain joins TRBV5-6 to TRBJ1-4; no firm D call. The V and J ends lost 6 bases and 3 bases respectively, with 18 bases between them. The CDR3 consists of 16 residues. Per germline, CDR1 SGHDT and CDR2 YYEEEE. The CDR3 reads CASKTGNSGANEKLFF. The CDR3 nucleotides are TGTGCCAGCAAAACGGGGAACAGTGGTGCTAATGAAAAACTGTTTTTT.

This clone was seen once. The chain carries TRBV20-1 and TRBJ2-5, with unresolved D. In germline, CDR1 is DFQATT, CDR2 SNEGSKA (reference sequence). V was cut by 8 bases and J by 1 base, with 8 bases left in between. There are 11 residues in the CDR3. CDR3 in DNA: TGCAGTTGTCGTTTCCAAGAGACCCAGTACTTC. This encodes CSCRFQETQYF.

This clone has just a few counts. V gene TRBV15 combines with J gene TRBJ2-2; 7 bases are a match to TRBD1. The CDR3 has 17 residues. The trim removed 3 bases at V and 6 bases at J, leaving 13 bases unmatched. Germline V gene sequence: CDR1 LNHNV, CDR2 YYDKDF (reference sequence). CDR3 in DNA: TGTGCCACCAGCAGGAGGGATTCGGGACAGTACGCCGGGGAGCTGTTTTTT. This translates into CATSRRDSGQYAGELFF.

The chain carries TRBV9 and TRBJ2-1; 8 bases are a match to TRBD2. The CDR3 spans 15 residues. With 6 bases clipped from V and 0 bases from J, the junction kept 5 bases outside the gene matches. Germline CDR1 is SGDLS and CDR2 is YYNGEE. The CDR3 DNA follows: TGTGCCAGCACTATCAGCGGGAGCTCCTACAATGAGCAGTTCTTC. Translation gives CASTISGSSYNEQFF.

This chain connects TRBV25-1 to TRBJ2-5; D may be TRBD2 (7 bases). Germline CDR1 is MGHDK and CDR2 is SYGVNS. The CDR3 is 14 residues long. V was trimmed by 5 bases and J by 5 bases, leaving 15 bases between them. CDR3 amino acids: CASSQRGGRETQYF. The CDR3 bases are TGTGCCAGCAGTCAAAGGGGGGGGCGGGAGACCCAGTACTTC.

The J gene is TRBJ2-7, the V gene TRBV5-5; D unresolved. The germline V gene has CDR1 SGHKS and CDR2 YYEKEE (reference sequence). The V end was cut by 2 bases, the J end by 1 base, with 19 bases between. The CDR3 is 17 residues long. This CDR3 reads CASSFELSVARSYEQYF. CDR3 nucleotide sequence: TGTGCCAGCAGCTTCGAATTGTCCGTGGCGAGGTCCTACGAGCAGTACTTC.

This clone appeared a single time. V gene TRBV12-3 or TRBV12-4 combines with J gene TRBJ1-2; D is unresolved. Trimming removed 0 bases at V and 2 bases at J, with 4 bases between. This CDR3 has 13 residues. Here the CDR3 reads CASSLAANYGYTF. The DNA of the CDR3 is TGTGCCAGCAGTTTAGCAGCAAACTATGGCTACACCTTC.

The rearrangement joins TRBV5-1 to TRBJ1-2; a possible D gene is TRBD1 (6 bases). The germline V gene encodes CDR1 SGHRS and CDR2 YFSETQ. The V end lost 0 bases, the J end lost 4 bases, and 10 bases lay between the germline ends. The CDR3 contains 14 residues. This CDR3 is CASSLATGGYGYTF. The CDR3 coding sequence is TGCGCCAGCAGCTTGGCGACAGGCGGCTATGGCTACACCTTC. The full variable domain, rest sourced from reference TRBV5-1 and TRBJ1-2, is KAGVTQTPRYLIKTRGQQVTLSCSPISGHRSVSWYQQTPGQGLQFLFEYFSETQRNKGNFPGRFSGRQFSNSRSEMNVSTLELGDSALYLCASSLATGGYGYTFGSGTRLTVV.

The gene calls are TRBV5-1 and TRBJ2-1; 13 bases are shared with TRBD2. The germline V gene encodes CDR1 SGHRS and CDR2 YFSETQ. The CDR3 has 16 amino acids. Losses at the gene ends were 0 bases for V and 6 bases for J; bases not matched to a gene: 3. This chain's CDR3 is CASSLGTSGGINEQFF. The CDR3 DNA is TGCGCCAGCAGCTTGGGGACTAGCGGGGGAATCAATGAGCAGTTCTTC.

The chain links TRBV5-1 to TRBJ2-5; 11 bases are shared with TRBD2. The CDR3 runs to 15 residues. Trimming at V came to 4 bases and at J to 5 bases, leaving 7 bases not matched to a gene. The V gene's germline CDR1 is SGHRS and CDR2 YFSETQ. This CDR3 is CASSDTSGGSETQYF. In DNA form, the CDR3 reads TGCGCCAGCAGCGATACTAGCGGGGGAAGCGAGACCCAGTACTTC.

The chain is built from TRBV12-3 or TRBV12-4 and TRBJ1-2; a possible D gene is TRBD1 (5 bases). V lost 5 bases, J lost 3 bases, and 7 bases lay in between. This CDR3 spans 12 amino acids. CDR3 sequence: CASSEQDYGYTF. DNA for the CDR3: TGTGCCAGCAGTGAACAGGACTATGGCTACACCTTC.

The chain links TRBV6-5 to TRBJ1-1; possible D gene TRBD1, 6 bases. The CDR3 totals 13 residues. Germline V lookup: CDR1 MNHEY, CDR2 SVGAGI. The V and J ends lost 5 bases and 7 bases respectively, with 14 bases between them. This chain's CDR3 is CASSNGGADEAFF. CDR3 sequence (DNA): TGTGCCAGCAGTAACGGGGGGGCAGATGAAGCTTTCTTT.

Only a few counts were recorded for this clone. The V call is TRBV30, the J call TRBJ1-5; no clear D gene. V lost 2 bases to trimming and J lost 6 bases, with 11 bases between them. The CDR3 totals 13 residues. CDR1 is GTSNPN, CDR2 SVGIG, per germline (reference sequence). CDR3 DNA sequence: TGTGCCTGGAGTACAGACCTAGCTCAGCCCCAGCATTTT. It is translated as CAWSTDLAQPQHF.

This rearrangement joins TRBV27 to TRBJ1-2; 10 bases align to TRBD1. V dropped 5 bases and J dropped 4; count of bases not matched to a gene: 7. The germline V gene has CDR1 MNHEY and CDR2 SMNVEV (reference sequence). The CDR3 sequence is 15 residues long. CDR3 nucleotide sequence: TGTGCCAGCAGTATGAGACAGGGGGCTGTCTATGGCTACACCTTC. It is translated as CASSMRQGAVYGYTF.

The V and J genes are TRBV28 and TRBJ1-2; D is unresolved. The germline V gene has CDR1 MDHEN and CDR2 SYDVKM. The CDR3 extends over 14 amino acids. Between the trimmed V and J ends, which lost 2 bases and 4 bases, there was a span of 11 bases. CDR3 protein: CASSLEPRSYGYTF. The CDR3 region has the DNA TGTGCCAGCAGTTTAGAGCCAAGGAGCTATGGCTACACCTTC.

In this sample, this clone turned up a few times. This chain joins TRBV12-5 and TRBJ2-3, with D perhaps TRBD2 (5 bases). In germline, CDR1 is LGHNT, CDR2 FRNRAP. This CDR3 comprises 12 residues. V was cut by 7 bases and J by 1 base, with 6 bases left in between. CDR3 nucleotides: TGTGCTAGTGCCGGGGGCACAGATACGCAGTATTTT. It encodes CASAGGTDTQYF.

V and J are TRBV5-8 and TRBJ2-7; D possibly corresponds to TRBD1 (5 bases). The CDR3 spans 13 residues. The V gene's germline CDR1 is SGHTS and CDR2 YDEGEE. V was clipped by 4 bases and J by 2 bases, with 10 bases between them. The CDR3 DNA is TGTGCCAGCAGCATCCGGACACCCTACGAGCAGTACTTC. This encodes CASSIRTPYEQYF.

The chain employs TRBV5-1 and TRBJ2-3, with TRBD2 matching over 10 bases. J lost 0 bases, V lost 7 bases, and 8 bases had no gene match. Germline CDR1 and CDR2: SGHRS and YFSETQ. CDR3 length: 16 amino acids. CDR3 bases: TGCGCCAGCTCTAGCGGGGGAACCTCTAGCACAGATACGCAGTATTTT. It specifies CASSSGGTSSTDTQYF.

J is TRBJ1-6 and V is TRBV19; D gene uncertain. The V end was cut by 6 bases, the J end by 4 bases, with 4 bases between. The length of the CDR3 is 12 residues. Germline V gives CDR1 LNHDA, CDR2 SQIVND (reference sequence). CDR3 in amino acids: CASSQYNSPLHF. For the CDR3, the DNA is TGTGCCAGTAGCCAGTATAATTCACCCCTCCACTTT.

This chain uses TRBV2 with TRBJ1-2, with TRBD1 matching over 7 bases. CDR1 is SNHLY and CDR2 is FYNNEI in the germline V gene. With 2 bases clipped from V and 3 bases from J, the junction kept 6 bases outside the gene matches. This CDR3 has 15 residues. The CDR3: CASSERAGGYYGYTF. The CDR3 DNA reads TGTGCCAGCAGTGAACGGGCAGGGGGTTACTATGGCTACACCTTC.

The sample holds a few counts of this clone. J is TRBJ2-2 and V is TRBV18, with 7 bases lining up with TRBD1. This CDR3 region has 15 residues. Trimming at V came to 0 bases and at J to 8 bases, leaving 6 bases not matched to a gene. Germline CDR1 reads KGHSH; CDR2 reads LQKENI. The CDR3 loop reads CASSPPLQGKGELFF. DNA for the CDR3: TGTGCCAGCTCACCACCGCTACAGGGGAAGGGGGAGCTGTTTTTT.

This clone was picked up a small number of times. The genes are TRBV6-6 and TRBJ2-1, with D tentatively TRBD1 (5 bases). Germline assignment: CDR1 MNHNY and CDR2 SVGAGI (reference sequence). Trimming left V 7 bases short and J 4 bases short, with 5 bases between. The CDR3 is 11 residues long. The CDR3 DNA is TGTGCCAGCACAGGGTACAATGAGCAGTTCTTC. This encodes CASTGYNEQFF.

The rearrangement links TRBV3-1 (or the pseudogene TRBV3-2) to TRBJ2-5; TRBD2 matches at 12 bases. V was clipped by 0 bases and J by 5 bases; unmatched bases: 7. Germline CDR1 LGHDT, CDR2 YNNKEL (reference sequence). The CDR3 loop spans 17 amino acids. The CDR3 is CASSQDVTSGGWETQYF. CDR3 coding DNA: TGTGCCAGCAGCCAAGATGTGACTAGCGGGGGTTGGGAGACCCAGTACTTC.

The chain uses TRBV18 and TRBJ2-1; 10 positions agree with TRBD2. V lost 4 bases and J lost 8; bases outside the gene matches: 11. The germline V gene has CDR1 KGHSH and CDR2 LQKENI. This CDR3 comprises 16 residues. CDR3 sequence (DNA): TGTGCCAGCTCACGGCCTGGGACTAGCGACGCAGATGAGCAGTTCTTC. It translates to CASSRPGTSDADEQFF.

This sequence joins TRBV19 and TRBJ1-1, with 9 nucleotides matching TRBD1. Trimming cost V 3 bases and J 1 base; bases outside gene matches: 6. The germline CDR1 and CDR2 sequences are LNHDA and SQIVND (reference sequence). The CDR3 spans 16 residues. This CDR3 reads CASSIQTGGRNTEAFF. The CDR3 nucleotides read TGTGCCAGTAGTATCCAGACAGGGGGGCGGAACACTGAAGCTTTCTTT. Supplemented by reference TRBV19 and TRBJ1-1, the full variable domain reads DGGITQSPKYLFRKEGQNVTLSCEQNLNHDAMYWYRQDPGQGLRLIYYSQIVNDFQKGDIAEGYSVSREKKESFPLTVTSAQKNPTAFYLCASSIQTGGRNTEAFFGQGTRLTVV.